Below, one T cell receptor beta chain is given with its context. Antigen: not known. This sample is drawn from a study of regulatory and conventional T cells in RAG deficiency. The CDR3 runs 13 residues. Germline CDR1 KGHSH, CDR2 LQKENI. The V and J ends lost 8 bases and 4 bases, in that order; junction bases with no gene match: 7. Method: immunoSEQ multiplex PCR; TCRdb's copy keeps in-frame clones and lacks some. The profile shows some 21,000 clones, around 97% of them singletons. The sorted conventional CD4+ T cells were CD25-low and CD127-high, with genomic DNA sequenced. Study-level results: Omenn syndrome and CID/AS patients had around 100-fold fewer unique Treg TCR beta sequences, versus approximately 10-fold elsewhere. These Omenn syndrome Treg sorts may hold peripherally activated cells instead.

These data also formed part of another study, on regulatory T cells. This second study says: Primers: 52 TRBV forward and 13 TRBJ reverse.

Sequenced sample: CD25- CD4+ T cells sorted from blood. The rearrangement joins TRBV18 to TRBJ1-2; 7 bases are shared with TRBD1. The sequence was obtained from a human donor in good health. The CDR3 bases are TGTGCCAGCCTTCCAGACAGGGCCTATGGCTACACCTTC. Protein: CASLPDRAYGYTF.